This T cell receptor beta chain was sequenced in a study of cytomegalovirus exposure and HLA in healthy donors. Study-wide results and limits: For most TCR sequences rarity was the rule, although some public TCRs occurred in many donors. A prior analysis recorded that most TCR beta V segments were productive about 87% or about 30% of the time.

PCR involved 60 Vbeta and 13 Jbeta primers. The data were produced by immunoSEQ multiplex PCR, yet TCRdb's version contains in-frame clones alone and is incomplete. The sample has about 70,000 clones; 86% are singletons. The CDR3 runs to 14 residues. The germline CDR1 and CDR2 sequences are LNHNV and YYDKDF (reference sequence). Between the trimmed V and J ends, which lost 3 bases and 7 bases, there was a span of 15 bases. This clone was detected only once. Antigen specificity is unknown. V is TRBV15 and J is TRBJ1-2, with D maybe TRBD1 (5 bases). Sequencing used PBMCs. This clonotype originated in a woman aged 25 to 39 in good health and CMV-seronegative. Here the CDR3 reads CATSRASAGFGYTF. CDR3 DNA sequence: TGTGCCACCAGCAGGGCTTCGGCAGGGTTTGGCTACACCTTC.